Only a few counts were recorded for the clone carrying this T cell receptor (beta chain). Its cognate antigen is unknown. This entry comes from a study of Ad26.COV2.S vaccination and SARS-CoV-2 variants. Study results and caveats: Those who received vaccine or placebo ended up with similar non-spike TCR breadth. Marked by substantial breadth, spike-specific CD8+ and CD4+ T cell responses were reportedly seen after vaccination.

Germline CDR1 is MNHEY and CDR2 is SVGAGI. The CDR3 extends over 15 amino acids. After removal of 2 bases from V and 12 bases from J, the junction contained 12 bases not matched to a gene. Sample treatment: about 20 received Ad26.COV2.S at low or high dose, single or two shots; about 5 received placebo; per-sample allocation not given. After the first vaccine or placebo injection, samples were drawn on day 63. Aged 18-55 years, donor was enrolled in Boston in about 2020. This vaccine is an Ad26 vector that expresses the Wuhan-strain SARS-CoV-2 spike. TCRdb's table, derived via immunoSEQ multiplex PCR, lists solely in-frame clones and lacks some. The repertoire holds about 410,000 clones, with 70% to 90% as singletons.

This material consisted of peripheral blood, taken in a trial of Ad26.COV2.S vaccine versus placebo. This receptor was taken from a person between 18 and 65 years old who received the Ad26.COV2.S COVID-19 vaccine or a placebo. This chain links TRBV6-5 with TRBJ1-2, with 10 bases identical to TRBD1. CDR3 sequence: CASSYQNGDRGPHTF. CDR3 bases: TGTGCCAGCAGTTACCAAAACGGGGACAGGGGACCTCACACCTTC.